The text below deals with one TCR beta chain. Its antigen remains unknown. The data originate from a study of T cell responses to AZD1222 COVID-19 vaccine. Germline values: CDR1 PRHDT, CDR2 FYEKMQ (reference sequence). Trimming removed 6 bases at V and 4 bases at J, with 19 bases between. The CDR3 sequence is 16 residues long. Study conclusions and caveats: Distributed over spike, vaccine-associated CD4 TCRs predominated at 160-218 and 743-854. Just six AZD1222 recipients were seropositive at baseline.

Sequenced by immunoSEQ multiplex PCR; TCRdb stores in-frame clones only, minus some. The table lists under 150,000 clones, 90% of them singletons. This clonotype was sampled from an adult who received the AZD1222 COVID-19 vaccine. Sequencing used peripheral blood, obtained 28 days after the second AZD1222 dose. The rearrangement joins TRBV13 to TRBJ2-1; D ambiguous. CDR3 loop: CASRSSSPDEYNEQFF. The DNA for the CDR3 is TGTGCCAGCAGGTCGAGTTCCCCAGACGAGTACAATGAGCAGTTCTTC.